This T cell receptor (beta chain) was documented in a study of CD8+ T cells in alopecia areata. This clone was seen a few times. Trimming cost V 0 bases and J 2 bases, with 13 bases left between them. The CDR3 extends over 17 amino acids. Per the germline V gene, CDR1 is MGHRA and CDR2 is YSYEKL. Sequencing relied on a cDNA template that was reverse transcribed from extracted RNA. Repertoires were generated with immunoSEQ multiplex PCR, while TCRdb's copy carries only in-frame clones and drops some. The profile shows 130,000 to 150,000 clones, 45% to 60% of them singletons. The receptor comes from a human donor with alopecia areata. The V call is TRBV4-1, the J call TRBJ1-4, with D unresolved. Sequencing was performed on CD4+ T cells sorted from blood, taken at week 0. The DNA of the CDR3 is TGCGCCAGCAGCCAAGAGGGAGGGATGGTCACTAATGAAAAACTGTTTTTT. Protein product: CASSQEGGMVTNEKLFF.